Listed here is a single T cell receptor (beta chain). Measured with immunoSEQ multiplex PCR; TCRdb has only the in-frame clones, and not every one. The sample has hundreds of thousands of clones, about 93% seen once. Trimming stripped 2 bases from V and 6 bases from J, with 5 bases between. The CDR3 length is 11 residues. Time point given: blood from clinic visit 5 months post-surgery; TSC patient then seizure free. Patients received at least one anti-epileptic drug before surgery. This sample stems from a study of brain T cells in children with intractable seizures. This sequence was found in a boy in the first two years of life with tuberous sclerosis and intractable seizures. The sequences come from peripheral blood, collected about 5 months after surgery. This chain joins TRBV12-3 or TRBV12-4 and TRBJ2-7; D is ambiguous. Here the CDR3 DNA reads TGTGCCAGCAGTTTATTCCGCGAGCAGTACTTC. It yields the protein CASSLFREQYF.